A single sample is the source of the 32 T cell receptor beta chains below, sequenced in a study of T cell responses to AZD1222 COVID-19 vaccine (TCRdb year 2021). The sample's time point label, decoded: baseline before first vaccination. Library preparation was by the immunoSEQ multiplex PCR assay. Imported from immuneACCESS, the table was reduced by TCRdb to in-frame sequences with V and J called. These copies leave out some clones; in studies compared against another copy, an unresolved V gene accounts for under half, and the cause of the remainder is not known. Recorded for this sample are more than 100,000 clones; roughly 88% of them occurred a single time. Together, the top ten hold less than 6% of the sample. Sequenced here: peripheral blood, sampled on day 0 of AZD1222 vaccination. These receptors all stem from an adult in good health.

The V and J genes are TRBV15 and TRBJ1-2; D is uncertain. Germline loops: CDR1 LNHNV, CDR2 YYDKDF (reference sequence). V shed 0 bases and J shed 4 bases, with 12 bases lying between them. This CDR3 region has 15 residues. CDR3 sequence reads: CATSRDSPVTYGYTF. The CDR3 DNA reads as TGTGCCACCAGCAGAGATTCCCCAGTAACCTATGGCTACACCTTC.

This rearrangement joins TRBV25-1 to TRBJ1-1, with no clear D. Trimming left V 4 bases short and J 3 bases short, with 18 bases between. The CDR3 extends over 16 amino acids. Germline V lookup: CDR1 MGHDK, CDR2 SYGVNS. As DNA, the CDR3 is TGTGCCAGCAGTGGAGGTCGCGGGGTTTGGGACACTGAAGCTTTCTTT. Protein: CASSGGRGVWDTEAFF.

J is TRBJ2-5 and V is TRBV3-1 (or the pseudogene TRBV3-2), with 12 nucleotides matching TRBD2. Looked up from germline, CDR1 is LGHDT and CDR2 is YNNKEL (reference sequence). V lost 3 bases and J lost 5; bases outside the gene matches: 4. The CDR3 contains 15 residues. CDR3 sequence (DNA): TGTGCCAGCAGCCATCTAGCGGGGGGGCTGGAGACCCAGTACTTC. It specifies CASSHLAGGLETQYF.

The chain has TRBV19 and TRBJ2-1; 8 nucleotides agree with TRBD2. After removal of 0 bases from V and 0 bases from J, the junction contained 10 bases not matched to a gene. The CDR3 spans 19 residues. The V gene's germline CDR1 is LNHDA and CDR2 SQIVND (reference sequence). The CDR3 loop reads CASSIDHAGGLPSYNEQFF. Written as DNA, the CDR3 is TGTGCCAGTAGTATAGATCACGCGGGGGGCCTTCCCTCCTACAATGAGCAGTTCTTC.

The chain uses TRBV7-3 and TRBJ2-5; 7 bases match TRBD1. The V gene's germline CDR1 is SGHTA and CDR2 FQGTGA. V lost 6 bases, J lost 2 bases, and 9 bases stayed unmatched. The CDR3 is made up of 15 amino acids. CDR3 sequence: CASSPTGVGQETQYF. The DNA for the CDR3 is TGTGCCAGCAGTCCAACAGGGGTTGGGCAAGAGACCCAGTACTTC.

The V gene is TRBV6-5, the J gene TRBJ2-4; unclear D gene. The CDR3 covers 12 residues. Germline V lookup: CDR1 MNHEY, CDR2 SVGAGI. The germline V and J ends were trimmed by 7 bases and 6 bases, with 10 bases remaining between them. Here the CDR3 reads CASTSDPNIQYF. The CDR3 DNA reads TGTGCCAGCACCTCGGACCCAAACATTCAGTACTTC.

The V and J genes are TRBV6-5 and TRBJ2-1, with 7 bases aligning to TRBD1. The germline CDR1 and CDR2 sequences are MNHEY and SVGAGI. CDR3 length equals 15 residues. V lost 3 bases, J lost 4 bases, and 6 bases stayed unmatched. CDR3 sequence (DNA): TGTGCCAGCAGTTATACGGGACAGCCATACAATGAGCAGTTCTTC. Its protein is CASSYTGQPYNEQFF.

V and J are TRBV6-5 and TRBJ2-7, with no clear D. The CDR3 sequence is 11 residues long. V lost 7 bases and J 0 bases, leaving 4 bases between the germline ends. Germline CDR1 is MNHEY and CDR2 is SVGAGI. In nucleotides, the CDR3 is TGTGCCAGCAACGACTCCTACGAGCAGTACTTC. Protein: CASNDSYEQYF.

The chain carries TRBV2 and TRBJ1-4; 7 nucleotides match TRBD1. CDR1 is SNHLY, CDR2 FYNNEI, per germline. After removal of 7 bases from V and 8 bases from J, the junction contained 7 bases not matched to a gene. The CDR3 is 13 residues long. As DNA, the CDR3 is TGTGCCAGCACCCGGGACAGCGGAGAAAAACTGTTTTTT. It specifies CASTRDSGEKLFF.

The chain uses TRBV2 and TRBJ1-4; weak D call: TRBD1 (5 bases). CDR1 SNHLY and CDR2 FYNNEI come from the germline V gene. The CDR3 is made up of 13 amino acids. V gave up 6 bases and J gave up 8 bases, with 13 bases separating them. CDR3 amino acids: CASRGGEGEKLFF. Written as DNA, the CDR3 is TGTGCCAGCAGGGGAGGGGAGGGGGAAAAACTGTTTTTT.

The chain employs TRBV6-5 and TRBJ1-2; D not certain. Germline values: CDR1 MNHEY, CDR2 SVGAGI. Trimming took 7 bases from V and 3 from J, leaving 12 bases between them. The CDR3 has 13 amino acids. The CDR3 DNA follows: TGTGCCAGCATCGACGTATCCGACTATGGCTACACCTTC. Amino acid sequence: CASIDVSDYGYTF.

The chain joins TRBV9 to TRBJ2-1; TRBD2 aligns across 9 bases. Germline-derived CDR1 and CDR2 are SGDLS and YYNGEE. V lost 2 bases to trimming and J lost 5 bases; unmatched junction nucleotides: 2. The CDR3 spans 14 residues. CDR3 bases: TGTGCCAGCAGCGTTAGCGGGGGAAACAATGAGCAGTTCTTC. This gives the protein CASSVSGGNNEQFF.

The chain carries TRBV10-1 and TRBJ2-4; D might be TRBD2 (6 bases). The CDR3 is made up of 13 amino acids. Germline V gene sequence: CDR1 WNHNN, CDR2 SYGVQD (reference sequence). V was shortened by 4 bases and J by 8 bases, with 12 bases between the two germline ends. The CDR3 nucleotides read TGCGCCAGCAGTGCATCAGGGACTGACATTCAGTACTTC. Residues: CASSASGTDIQYF.

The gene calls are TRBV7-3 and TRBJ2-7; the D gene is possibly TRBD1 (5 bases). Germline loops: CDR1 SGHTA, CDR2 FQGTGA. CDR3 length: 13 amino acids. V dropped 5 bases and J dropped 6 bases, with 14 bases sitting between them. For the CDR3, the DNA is TGTGCCAGCAGCCCGCAGGGTCCGGGCGAGCAGTACTTC. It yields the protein CASSPQGPGEQYF. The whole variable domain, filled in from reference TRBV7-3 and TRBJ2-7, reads GAGVSQTPSNKVTEKGKYVELRCDPISGHTALYWYRQSLGQGPEFLIYFQGTGAADDSGLPNDRFFAVRPEGSVSTLKIQRTERGDSAVYLCASSPQGPGEQYFGPGTRLTVT.

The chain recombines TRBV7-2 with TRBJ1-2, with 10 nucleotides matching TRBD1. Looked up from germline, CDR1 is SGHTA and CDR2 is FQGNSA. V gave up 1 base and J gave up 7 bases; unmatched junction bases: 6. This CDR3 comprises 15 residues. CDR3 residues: CASSLVGTGVGGYTF. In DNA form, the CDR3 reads TGTGCCAGCAGCTTAGTAGGGACAGGGGTTGGTGGCTACACCTTC.

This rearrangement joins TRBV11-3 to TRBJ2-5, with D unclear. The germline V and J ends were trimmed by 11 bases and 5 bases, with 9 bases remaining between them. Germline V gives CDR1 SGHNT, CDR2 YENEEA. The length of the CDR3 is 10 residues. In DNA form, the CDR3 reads TGTGCCGGGCGAAGGGAGACCCAGTACTTC. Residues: CAGRRETQYF.

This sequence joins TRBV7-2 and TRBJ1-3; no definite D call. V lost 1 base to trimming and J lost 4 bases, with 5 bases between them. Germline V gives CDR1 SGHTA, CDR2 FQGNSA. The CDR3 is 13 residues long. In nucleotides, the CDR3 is TGTGCCAGCAGCTTAGATGTAGGAAACACCATATATTTT. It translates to CASSLDVGNTIYF.

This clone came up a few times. In DNA, the CDR3 is TGCGCCAGCAGTGAGGAGGAGCGTGGGACCCGGATCTACGAGCAGTACTTC. Its protein is CASSEEERGTRIYEQYF. V is TRBV10-1 and J is TRBJ2-7, with D perhaps being TRBD1 or TRBD2 (5 bases each). The CDR3 is made up of 17 amino acids. Germline CDR1 is WNHNN and CDR2 is SYGVQD (reference sequence). V lost 2 bases to trimming and J lost 3 bases, with 20 bases between them.

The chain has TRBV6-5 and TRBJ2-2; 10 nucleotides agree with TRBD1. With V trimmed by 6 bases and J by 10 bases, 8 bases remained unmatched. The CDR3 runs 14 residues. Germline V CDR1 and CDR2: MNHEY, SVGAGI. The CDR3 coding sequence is TGTGCCAGCAGACGGCCGGGACAGGGGTTGGAGCTGTTTTTT. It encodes CASRRPGQGLELFF.

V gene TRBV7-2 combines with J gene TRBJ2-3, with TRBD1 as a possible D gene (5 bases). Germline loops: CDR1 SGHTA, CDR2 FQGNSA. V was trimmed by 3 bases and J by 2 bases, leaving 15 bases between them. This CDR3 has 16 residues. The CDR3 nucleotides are TGTGCCAGCAGCTTTCAGGGTCCCGTCCCCACAGATACGCAGTATTTT. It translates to CASSFQGPVPTDTQYF.

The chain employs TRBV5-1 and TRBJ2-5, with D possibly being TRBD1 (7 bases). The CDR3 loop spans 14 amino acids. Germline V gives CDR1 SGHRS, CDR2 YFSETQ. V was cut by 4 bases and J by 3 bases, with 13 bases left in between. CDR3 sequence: CASSRQGGEETQYF. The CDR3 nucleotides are TGCGCCAGCAGCCGACAGGGAGGTGAAGAGACCCAGTACTTC. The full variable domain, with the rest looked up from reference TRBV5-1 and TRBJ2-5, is KAGVTQTPRYLIKTRGQQVTLSCSPISGHRSVSWYQQTPGQGLQFLFEYFSETQRNKGNFPGRFSGRQFSNSRSEMNVSTLELGDSALYLCASSRQGGEETQYFGPGTRLLVL.

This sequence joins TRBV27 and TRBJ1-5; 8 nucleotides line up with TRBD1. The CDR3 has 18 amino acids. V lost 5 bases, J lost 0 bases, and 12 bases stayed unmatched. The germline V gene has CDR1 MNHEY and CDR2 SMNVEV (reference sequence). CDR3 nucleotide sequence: TGTGCCAGCAGTCCATCATCAGGGGGCCAGGGTAGCAATCAGCCCCAGCATTTT. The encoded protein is CASSPSSGGQGSNQPQHF.

CDR3 in amino acids: CASSSPGRAAYEQYF. Written as DNA, the CDR3 is TGTGCCAGCAGCTCGCCGGGACGGGCCGCCTACGAGCAGTACTTC. V usage is TRBV5-6 and J usage is TRBJ2-7, with D perhaps TRBD1 or TRBD2 (5 bases each). The germline CDR1 and CDR2 sequences are SGHDT and YYEEEE. V was cut by 3 bases and J by 2 bases, with 15 bases left in between. This CDR3 region has 15 residues.

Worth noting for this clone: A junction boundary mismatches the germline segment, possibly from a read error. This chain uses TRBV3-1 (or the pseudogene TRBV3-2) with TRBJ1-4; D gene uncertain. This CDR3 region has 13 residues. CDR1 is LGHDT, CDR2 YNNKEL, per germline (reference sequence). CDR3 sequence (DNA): TGTGCCAGCAACCAAGCGAAAAATGAAAAACTGTTTTTT. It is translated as CASNQAKNEKLFF.

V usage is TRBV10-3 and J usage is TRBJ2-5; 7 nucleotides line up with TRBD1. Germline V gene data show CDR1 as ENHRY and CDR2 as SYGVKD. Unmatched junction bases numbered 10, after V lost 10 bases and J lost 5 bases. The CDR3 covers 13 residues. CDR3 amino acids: CATLDRSGETQYF. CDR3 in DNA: TGTGCCACCCTGGACAGGTCCGGGGAGACCCAGTACTTC.

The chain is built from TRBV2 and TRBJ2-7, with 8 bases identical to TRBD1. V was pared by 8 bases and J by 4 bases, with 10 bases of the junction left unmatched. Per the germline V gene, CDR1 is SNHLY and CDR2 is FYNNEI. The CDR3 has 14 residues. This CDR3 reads CASRSQGARYEQYF. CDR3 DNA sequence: TGTGCCAGCCGAAGCCAGGGGGCAAGGTACGAGCAGTACTTC.

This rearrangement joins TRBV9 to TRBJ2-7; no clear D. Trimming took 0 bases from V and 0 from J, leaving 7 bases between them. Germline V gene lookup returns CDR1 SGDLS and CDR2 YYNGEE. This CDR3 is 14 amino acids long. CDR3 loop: CASSVAGTSYEQYF. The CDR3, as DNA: TGTGCCAGCAGCGTAGCAGGCACCTCCTACGAGCAGTACTTC.

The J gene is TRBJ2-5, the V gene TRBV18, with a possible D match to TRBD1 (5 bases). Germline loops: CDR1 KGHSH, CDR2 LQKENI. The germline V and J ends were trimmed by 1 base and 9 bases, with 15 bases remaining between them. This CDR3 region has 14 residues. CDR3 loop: CASSPLAGLSPQYF. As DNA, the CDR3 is TGTGCCAGCTCACCACTGGCAGGGTTATCGCCCCAGTACTTC.

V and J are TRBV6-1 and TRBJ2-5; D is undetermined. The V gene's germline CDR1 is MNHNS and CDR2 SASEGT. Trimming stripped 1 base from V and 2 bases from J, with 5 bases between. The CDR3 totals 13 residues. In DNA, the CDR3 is TGTGCCAGCAGTGAAGGTGGTCAAGAGACCCAGTACTTC. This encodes CASSEGGQETQYF.

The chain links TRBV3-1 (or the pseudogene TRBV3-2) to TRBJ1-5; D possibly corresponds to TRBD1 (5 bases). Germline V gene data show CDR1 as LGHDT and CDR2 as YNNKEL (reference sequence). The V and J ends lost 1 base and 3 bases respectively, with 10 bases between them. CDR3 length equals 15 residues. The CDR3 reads CASSQGGRANQPQHF. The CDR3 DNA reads TGTGCCAGCAGCCAAGGAGGCAGGGCCAATCAGCCCCAGCATTTT.

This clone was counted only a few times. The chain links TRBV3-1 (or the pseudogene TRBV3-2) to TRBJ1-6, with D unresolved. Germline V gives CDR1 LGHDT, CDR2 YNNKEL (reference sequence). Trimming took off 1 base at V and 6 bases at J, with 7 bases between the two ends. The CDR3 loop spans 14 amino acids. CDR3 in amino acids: CASSQAQINSPLHF. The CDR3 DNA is TGTGCCAGCAGCCAAGCCCAGATTAATTCACCCCTCCACTTT.

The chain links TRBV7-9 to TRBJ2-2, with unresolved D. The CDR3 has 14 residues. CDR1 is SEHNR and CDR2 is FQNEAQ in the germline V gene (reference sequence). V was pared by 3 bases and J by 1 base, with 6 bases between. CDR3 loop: CASSLAVNTGELFF. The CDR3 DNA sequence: TGTGCCAGCAGCTTGGCGGTGAACACCGGGGAGCTGTTTTTT.